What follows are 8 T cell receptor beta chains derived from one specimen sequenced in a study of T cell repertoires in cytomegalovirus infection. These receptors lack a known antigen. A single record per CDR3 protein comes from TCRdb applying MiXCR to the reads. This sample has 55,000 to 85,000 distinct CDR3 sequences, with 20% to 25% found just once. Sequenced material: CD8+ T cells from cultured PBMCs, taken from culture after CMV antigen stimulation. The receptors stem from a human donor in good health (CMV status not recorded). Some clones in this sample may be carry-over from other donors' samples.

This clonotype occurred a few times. CDR3 residues: CASSLSGVEQYF. The CDR3 DNA reads TGTGCCAGCAGCTTATCGGGGGTCGAGCAGTACTTC. This sequence joins TRBV7-2 and TRBJ2-7; a possible D gene is TRBD2 (6 bases). Germline V gives CDR1 SGHTA, CDR2 FQGNSA. The CDR3 has 12 amino acids. Trimming took 2 bases from V and 6 from J, leaving 8 bases between them.

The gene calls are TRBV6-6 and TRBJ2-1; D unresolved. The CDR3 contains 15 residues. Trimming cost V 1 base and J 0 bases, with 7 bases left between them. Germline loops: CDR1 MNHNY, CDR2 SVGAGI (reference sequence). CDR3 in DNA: TGTGCCAGCAGTTACTTGGACCCCTCCTACAATGAGCAGTTCTTC. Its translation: CASSYLDPSYNEQFF.

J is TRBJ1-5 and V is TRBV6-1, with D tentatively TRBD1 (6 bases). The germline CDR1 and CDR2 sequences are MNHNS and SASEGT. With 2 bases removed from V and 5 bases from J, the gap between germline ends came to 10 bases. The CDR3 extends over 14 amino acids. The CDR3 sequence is CASSESAGDQPQHF. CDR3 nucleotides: TGTGCCAGCAGTGAAAGTGCAGGGGATCAGCCCCAGCATTTT.

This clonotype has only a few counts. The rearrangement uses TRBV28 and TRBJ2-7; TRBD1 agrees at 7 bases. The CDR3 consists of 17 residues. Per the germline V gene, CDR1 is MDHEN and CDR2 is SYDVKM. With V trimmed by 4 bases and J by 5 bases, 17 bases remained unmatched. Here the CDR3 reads CASSCILPGQPCDEQYF. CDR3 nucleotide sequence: TGTGCCAGCAGTTGCATTCTCCCGGGACAGCCTTGCGACGAGCAGTACTTC.

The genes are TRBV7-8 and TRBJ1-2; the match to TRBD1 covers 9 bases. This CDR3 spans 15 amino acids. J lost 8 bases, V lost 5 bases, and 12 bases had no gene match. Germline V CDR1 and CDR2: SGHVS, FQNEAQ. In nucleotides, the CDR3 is TGTGCCAGCAGCCCTAACCGGGACAGGGATCACGGCTACACCTTC. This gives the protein CASSPNRDRDHGYTF. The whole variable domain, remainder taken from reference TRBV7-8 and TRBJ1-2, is GAGVSQSPRYKVAKRGQDVALRCDPISGHVSLFWYQQALGQGPEFLTYFQNEAQLDKSGLPSDRFFAERPEGSVSTLKIQRTQQEDSAVYLCASSPNRDRDHGYTFGSGTRLTVV.

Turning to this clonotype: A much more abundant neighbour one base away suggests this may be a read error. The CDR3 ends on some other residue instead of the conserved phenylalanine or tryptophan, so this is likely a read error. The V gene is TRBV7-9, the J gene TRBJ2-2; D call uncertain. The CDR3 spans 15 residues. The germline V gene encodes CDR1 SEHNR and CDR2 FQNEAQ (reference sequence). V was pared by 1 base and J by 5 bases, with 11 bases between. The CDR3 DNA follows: TGTGCCAGCAGCTTAGGGATGACCGGGACCGGGGAGCTGTTTTTG. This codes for CASSLGMTGTGELFL.

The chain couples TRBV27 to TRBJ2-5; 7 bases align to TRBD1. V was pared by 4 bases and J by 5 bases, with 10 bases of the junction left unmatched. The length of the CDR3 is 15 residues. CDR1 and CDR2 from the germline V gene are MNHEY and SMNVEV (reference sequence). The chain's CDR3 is CASSSQTGPRETQYF. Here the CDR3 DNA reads TGTGCCAGCAGTTCACAGACAGGGCCCCGCGAGACCCAGTACTTC.

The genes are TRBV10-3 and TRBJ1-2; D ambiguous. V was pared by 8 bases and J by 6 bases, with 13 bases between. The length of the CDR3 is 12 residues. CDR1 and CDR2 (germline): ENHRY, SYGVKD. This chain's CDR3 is CAISARVNGYTF. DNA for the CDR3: TGTGCCATCTCTGCTCGGGTTAATGGCTACACCTTC.